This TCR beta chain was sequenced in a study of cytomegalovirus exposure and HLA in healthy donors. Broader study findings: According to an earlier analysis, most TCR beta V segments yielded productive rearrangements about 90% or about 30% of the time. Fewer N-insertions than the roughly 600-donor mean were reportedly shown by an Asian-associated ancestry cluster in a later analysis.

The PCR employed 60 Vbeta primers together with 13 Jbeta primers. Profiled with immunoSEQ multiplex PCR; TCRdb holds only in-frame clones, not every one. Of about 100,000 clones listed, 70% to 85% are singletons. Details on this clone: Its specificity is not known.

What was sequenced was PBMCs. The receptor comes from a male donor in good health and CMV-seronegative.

CDR3 DNA sequence: TGTGCCAGCAGCAACCGGGACAGGGTTTACGAGCAGTACTTC. Its translation is CASSNRDRVYEQYF. The chain uses TRBV28 and TRBJ2-7, with 9 bases identical to TRBD1. The germline gives CDR1 MDHEN, CDR2 SYDVKM. This CDR3 region has 14 residues. V trimming: 6 bases; J trimming: 4 bases; junction bases outside the gene matches: 7.